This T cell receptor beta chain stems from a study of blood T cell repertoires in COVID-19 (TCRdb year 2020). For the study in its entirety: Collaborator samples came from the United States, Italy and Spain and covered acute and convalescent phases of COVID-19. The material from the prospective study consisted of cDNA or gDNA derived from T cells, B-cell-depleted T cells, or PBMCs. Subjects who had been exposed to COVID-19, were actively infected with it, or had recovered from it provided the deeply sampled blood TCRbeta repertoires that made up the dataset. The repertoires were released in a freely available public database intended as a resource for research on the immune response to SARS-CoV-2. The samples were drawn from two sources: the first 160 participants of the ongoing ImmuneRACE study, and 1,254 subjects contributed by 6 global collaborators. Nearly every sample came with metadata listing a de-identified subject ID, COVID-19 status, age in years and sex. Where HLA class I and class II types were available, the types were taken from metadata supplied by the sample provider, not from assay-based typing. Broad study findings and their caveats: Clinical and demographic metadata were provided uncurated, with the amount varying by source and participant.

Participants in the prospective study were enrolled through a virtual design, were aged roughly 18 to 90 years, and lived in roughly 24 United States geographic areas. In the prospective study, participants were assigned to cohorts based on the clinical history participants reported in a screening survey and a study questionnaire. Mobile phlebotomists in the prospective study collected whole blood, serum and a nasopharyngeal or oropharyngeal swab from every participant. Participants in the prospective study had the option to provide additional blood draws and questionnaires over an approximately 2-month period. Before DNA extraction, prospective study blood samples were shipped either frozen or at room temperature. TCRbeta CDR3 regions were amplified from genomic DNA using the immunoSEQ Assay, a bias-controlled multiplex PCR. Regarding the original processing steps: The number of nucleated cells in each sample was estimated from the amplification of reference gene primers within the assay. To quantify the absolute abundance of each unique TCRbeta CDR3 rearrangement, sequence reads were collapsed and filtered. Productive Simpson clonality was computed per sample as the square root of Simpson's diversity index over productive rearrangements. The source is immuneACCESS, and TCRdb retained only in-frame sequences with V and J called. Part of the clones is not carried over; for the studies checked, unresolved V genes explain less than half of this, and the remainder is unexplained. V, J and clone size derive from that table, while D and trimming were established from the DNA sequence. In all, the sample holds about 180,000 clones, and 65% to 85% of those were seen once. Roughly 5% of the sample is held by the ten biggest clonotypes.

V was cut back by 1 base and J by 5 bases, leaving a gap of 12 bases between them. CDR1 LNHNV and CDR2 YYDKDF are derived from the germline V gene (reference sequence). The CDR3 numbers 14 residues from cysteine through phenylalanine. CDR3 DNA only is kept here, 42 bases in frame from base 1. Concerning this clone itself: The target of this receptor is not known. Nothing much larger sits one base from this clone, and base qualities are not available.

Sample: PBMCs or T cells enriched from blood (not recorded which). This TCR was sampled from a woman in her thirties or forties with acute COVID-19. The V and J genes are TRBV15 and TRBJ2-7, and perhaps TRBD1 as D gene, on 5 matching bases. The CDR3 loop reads CATSRVGAFDEQYF. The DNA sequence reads TGTGCCACCAGCAGAGTAGGGGCGTTCGACGAGCAGTACTTC. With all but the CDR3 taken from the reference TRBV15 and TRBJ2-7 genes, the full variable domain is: DAMVIQNPRYQVTQFGKPVTLSCSQTLNHNVMYWYQQKSSQAPKLLFHYYDKDFNNEADTPDNFQSRRPNTSFCFLDIRSPGLGDTAMYLCATSRVGAFDEQYFGPGTRLTVT.